A selection of T cell receptor beta chains follows, all from one sample in a study of blood T cell repertoires in COVID-19. Libraries were prepared by immunoSEQ multiplex PCR; TCRdb keeps only in-frame clonotypes and omits some of them. The sample records about 58,000 clones, 90% being singletons. Material for sequencing was peripheral blood. The receptors were gathered from a man aged 60 to 69 with active COVID-19. The CDR3 runs from the conserved cysteine through the conserved F or W. D genes are given only for firm matches. The size of a clone is reported for some rows only, either as once, few or many, or as a class for expanded clones.

J: TRBJ2-1
V: TRBV29-1
D: .
size: .
CDR3: CSVVHGSLSYNEQFF
DNA: TGCAGCGTTGTCCACGGGAGTCTTTCCTACAATGAGCAGTTCTTC

J: TRBJ2-1
V: TRBV27
D: TRBD2
size: few
CDR3: CASRPGREGGEQFF
DNA: TGTGCCAGCCGCCCTGGGCGGGAGGGAGGAGAGCAGTTCTTC

J: TRBJ1-1
V: TRBV6-5
D: TRBD1
size: .
CDR3: CASSLDRVNTEAFF
DNA: TGTGCCAGCAGTTTGGACAGGGTGAACACTGAAGCTTTCTTT

J: TRBJ1-1
V: TRBV3-1/TRBV3-2
D: .
size: .
CDR3: CASSQDPTGTHVF
DNA: TGTGCCAGCAGCCAAGACCCGACAGGCACGCATGTCTTT

J: TRBJ1-4
V: TRBV18
D: .
size: .
CDR3: CASSPRGSEKLFF
DNA: TGTGCCAGCTCACCACGGGGCAGTGAAAAACTGTTTTTT

J: TRBJ1-2
V: TRBV5-6
D: TRBD1
size: .
CDR3: CASSTGQGDYGYTF
DNA: TGTGCCAGCAGCACGGGACAGGGGGACTATGGCTACACCTTC

J: TRBJ2-7
V: TRBV2
D: TRBD1
size: .
CDR3: CASTRTGRSSYEQYF
DNA: TGTGCCAGCACCCGGACAGGAAGGTCCTCCTACGAGCAGTACTTC

J: TRBJ1-2
V: TRBV9
D: .
size: .
CDR3: CASSVDYGGTEYGYTF
DNA: TGTGCCAGCAGCGTAGACTATGGGGGGACGGAATATGGCTACACCTTC

J: TRBJ2-6
V: TRBV3-1/TRBV3-2
D: .
size: once
CDR3: CASSPPTGPGANVLTF
DNA: TGTGCCAGCAGCCCCCCCACAGGGCCGGGGGCCAACGTCCTGACTTTC

J: TRBJ2-5
V: TRBV7-9
D: .
size: .
CDR3: CASSIGRETQYF
DNA: TGTGCCAGCAGCATAGGCCGGGAGACCCAGTACTTC

J: TRBJ1-2
V: TRBV4-1
D: .
size: .
CDR3: CASSQVGRGNYGYTF
DNA: TGCGCCAGCAGCCAAGTAGGCAGGGGAAACTATGGCTACACCTTC

J: TRBJ2-3
V: TRBV30
D: TRBD2
size: .
CDR3: CAWSPLRASGDTQYF
DNA: TGTGCCTGGTCCCCCCTCCGGGCTAGCGGAGATACGCAGTATTTT

J: TRBJ2-1
V: TRBV7-3
D: TRBD2
size: .
CDR3: CASSYKGTKQFF
DNA: TGTGCCAGCAGTTATAAAGGGACTAAGCAGTTCTTC

J: TRBJ1-1
V: TRBV14
D: TRBD1
size: .
CDR3: CASSPGTGFSEAFF
DNA: TGTGCCAGCAGCCCCGGGACAGGATTTTCTGAAGCTTTCTTT

J: TRBJ2-2
V: TRBV19
D: TRBD2
size: .
CDR3: CASSTTSSGSNTGELFF
DNA: TGTGCCAGTAGTACGACGTCTAGCGGGTCGAACACCGGGGAGCTGTTTTTT

J: TRBJ2-3
V: TRBV6-4
D: .
size: .
CDR3: CASSADLTDTQYF
DNA: TGTGCCAGCAGTGCCGACTTAACAGATACGCAGTATTTT

J: TRBJ1-5
V: TRBV24-1
D: TRBD1
size: .
CDR3: CATSDPRQGSQPQHF
DNA: TGTGCCACCAGTGATCCGCGACAGGGGAGTCAGCCCCAGCATTTT

J: TRBJ1-3
V: TRBV18
D: .
size: .
CDR3: CASSPGGPGNTIYF
DNA: TGTGCCAGCTCACCGGGGGGGCCTGGAAACACCATATATTTT

J: TRBJ2-3
V: TRBV27
D: TRBD2
size: .
CDR3: CASRGLAGTDTQYF
DNA: TGTGCCAGCAGGGGACTAGCGGGCACAGATACGCAGTATTTT

J: TRBJ1-2
V: TRBV12-3/TRBV12-4
D: .
size: .
CDR3: CASSWGQGYTF
DNA: TGTGCCAGCAGTTGGGGGCAGGGCTACACCTTC

J: TRBJ2-7
V: TRBV5-4
D: .
size: .
CDR3: CASSLDQGSNEQYF
DNA: TGTGCCAGCAGCTTGGATCAGGGAAGCAACGAGCAGTACTTC

J: TRBJ1-5
V: TRBV6-1
D: .
size: .
CDR3: CASSENQGGQHF
DNA: TGTGCCAGCAGTGAAAACCAGGGCGGCCAGCATTTT

J: TRBJ2-6
V: TRBV7-2
D: TRBD2
size: .
CDR3: CASSPQGLAGLSGANVLTF
DNA: TGTGCCAGCAGCCCCCAGGGACTAGCGGGCCTCTCTGGGGCCAACGTCCTGACTTTC

J: TRBJ2-1
V: TRBV27
D: TRBD2
size: .
CDR3: CASSSEVLAGGGNEQFF
DNA: TGTGCCAGCAGTTCAGAGGTCCTAGCGGGAGGGGGGAATGAGCAGTTCTTC

J: TRBJ2-7
V: TRBV11-2
D: TRBD1
size: few
CDR3: CASSDWTGYEQYF
DNA: TGTGCCAGCAGCGACTGGACAGGGTACGAGCAGTACTTC

J: TRBJ1-4
V: TRBV5-1
D: .
size: once
CDR3: CASSLGGSYNEKLFF
DNA: TGCGCCAGCAGCTTGGGCGGCTCCTATAATGAAAAACTGTTTTTT

J: TRBJ2-3
V: TRBV2
D: .
size: .
CDR3: CASNSGGSTDTQYF
DNA: TGTGCCAGCAATAGTGGAGGGTCCACAGATACGCAGTATTTT

J: TRBJ1-2
V: TRBV19
D: .
size: .
CDR3: CASFTSQGNYGYTF
DNA: TGTGCCAGTTTTACCTCACAGGGCAATTATGGCTACACCTTC

J: TRBJ1-6
V: TRBV11-1
D: TRBD1
size: .
CDR3: CASSTGQGDSPLHF
DNA: TGTGCCAGCAGCACGGGACAGGGGGATTCACCCCTCCACTTT

J: TRBJ1-3
V: TRBV2
D: .
size: .
CDR3: CASSQENFSGNTIYF
DNA: TGTGCCAGCAGCCAAGAGAACTTCTCTGGAAACACCATATATTTT

J: TRBJ2-1
V: TRBV11-3
D: TRBD2
size: .
CDR3: CASSQSGRRSNEQFF
DNA: TGTGCCAGCAGCCAAAGCGGGAGACGGTCAAATGAGCAGTTCTTC

J: TRBJ1-2
V: TRBV7-9
D: .
size: .
CDR3: CASSSTGIGDGYTF
DNA: TGTGCCAGCAGCTCTACGGGGATTGGAGATGGCTACACCTTC

J: TRBJ2-3
V: TRBV11-2
D: TRBD2
size: .
CDR3: CASSLDIRLAGGLSTDTQYF
DNA: TGTGCCAGCAGCTTAGACATAAGGCTAGCGGGAGGGTTGAGCACAGATACGCAGTATTTT

J: TRBJ2-7
V: TRBV15
D: TRBD1
size: .
CDR3: CATSRDGRTGDEQYF
DNA: TGTGCCACCAGCAGAGATGGCCGGACAGGGGACGAGCAGTACTTC

J: TRBJ2-7
V: TRBV7-3
D: .
size: .
CDR3: CASSSSGAGTAYEQYF
DNA: TGTGCCAGCAGCAGCTCGGGGGCCGGGACAGCCTACGAGCAGTACTTC

J: TRBJ1-1
V: TRBV9
D: .
size: .
CDR3: CASSFLGSDTEAFF
DNA: TGTGCCAGCAGCTTCTTGGGGAGTGACACTGAAGCTTTCTTT

J: TRBJ2-1
V: TRBV7-2
D: TRBD2
size: .
CDR3: CASSLAGGLAAYLYNEQFF
DNA: TGTGCCAGCAGCTTAGCGGGGGGACTAGCTGCTTACCTATACAATGAGCAGTTCTTC

J: TRBJ2-7
V: TRBV6-5
D: .
size: .
CDR3: CASRFSGAHEQYF
DNA: TGTGCCAGCAGGTTCTCCGGTGCCCACGAGCAGTACTTC

J: TRBJ1-5
V: TRBV19
D: .
size: .
CDR3: CASSIGHLNNQPQHF
DNA: TGTGCCAGTAGTATCGGTCATCTCAACAATCAGCCCCAGCATTTT

J: TRBJ2-3
V: TRBV7-2
D: TRBD2
size: .
CDR3: CASSLVTSGTDTQYF
DNA: TGTGCCAGCAGCTTAGTGACTAGCGGCACAGATACGCAGTATTTT

J: TRBJ2-1
V: TRBV5-1
D: TRBD2
size: .
CDR3: CASSVLAGGPNEQFF
DNA: TGCGCCAGCAGCGTCCTAGCGGGGGGCCCGAATGAGCAGTTCTTC

J: TRBJ2-3
V: TRBV7-3
D: .
size: .
CDR3: CASSVAGSGDTQYF
DNA: TGTGCCAGCAGCGTCGCCGGGAGCGGGGATACGCAGTATTTT

J: TRBJ1-2
V: TRBV24-1
D: .
size: .
CDR3: CATSDLGADGGYTF
DNA: TGTGCCACCAGTGATTTGGGGGCGGATGGGGGCTACACCTTC

J: TRBJ2-7
V: TRBV10-1
D: .
size: .
CDR3: CASSESRGNEQYF
DNA: TGCGCCAGCAGTGAATCAAGGGGAAACGAGCAGTACTTC

J: TRBJ1-1
V: TRBV5-1
D: TRBD1
size: few
CDR3: CASSSSGTEWTEAFF
DNA: TGCGCCAGCAGCTCTTCCGGGACAGAATGGACTGAAGCTTTCTTT

J: TRBJ2-2
V: TRBV6-2/TRBV6-3
D: TRBD1
size: .
CDR3: CASSYRTGPGTGELFF
DNA: TGTGCCAGCAGTTACCGGACAGGACCGGGCACCGGGGAGCTGTTTTTT

J: TRBJ2-5
V: TRBV10-3
D: TRBD2
size: .
CDR3: CAIRASGSNQETQYF
DNA: TGTGCCATCAGGGCTAGCGGGAGCAATCAAGAGACCCAGTACTTC

J: TRBJ1-6
V: TRBV2
D: .
size: .
CDR3: CASGLGGSVYNSPLHF
DNA: TGTGCCAGCGGTCTCGGGGGGTCTGTCTATAATTCACCCCTCCACTTT

J: TRBJ1-2
V: TRBV4-1
D: TRBD1
size: .
CDR3: CASSQETDRNYGYTF
DNA: TGCGCCAGCAGCCAAGAAACGGACAGGAACTATGGCTACACCTTC

J: TRBJ2-1
V: TRBV2
D: .
size: .
CDR3: CASSRDILGEQFF
DNA: TGTGCCAGCTCCCGGGACATCTTGGGTGAGCAGTTCTTC

J: TRBJ1-2
V: TRBV5-5
D: .
size: .
CDR3: CASTGVGYGYTF
DNA: TGTGCCAGCACAGGGGTGGGCTATGGCTACACCTTC

J: TRBJ1-2
V: TRBV5-1
D: .
size: once
CDR3: CASSLAQNYGYTF
DNA: TGCGCCAGCAGCTTGGCACAGAACTATGGCTACACCTTC

J: TRBJ1-5
V: TRBV7-9
D: .
size: .
CDR3: CASSLIESPQHF
DNA: TGTGCCAGCAGCTTAATCGAGTCTCCCCAGCATTTT

J: TRBJ2-3
V: TRBV11-2
D: .
size: .
CDR3: CASSASGSTDTQYF
DNA: TGTGCCAGCAGCGCGTCGGGAAGCACAGATACGCAGTATTTT

J: TRBJ2-7
V: TRBV10-1
D: TRBD1
size: once
CDR3: CASSEGQGVSEQYF
DNA: TGCGCCAGCAGTGAGGGACAGGGGGTTAGCGAGCAGTACTTC

J: TRBJ2-3
V: TRBV14
D: TRBD1
size: .
CDR3: CASNRGHGDTQYF
DNA: TGTGCCAGCAACAGGGGGCACGGAGATACGCAGTATTTT

J: TRBJ2-5
V: TRBV5-4
D: .
size: .
CDR3: CASSLQSYQETQYF
DNA: TGTGCCAGCAGCTTACAGAGCTACCAAGAGACCCAGTACTTC

J: TRBJ2-4
V: TRBV18
D: .
size: once
CDR3: CASSRERRIAKNIQYF
DNA: TGTGCCAGCTCTCGGGAGAGGAGAATAGCCAAAAACATTCAGTACTTC

J: TRBJ1-2
V: TRBV21-1
D: .
size: .
CDR3: CASSLVGQGLGYTF
DNA: TGTGCCAGCAGCCTTGTCGGGCAGGGCCTCGGGTACACCTTC